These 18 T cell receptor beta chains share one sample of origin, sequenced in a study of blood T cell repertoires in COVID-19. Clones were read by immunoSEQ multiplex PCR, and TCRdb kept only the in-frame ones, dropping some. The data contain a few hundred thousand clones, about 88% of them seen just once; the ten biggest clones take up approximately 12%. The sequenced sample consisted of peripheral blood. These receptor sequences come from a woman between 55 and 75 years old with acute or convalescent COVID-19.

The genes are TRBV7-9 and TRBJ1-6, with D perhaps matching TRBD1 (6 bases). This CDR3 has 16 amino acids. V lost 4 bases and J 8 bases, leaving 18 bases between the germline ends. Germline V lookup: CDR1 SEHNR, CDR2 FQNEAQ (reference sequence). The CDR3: CASSSDTGRGHSPLHF. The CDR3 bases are TGTGCCAGCAGCTCGGATACGGGCAGGGGTCATTCACCCCTCCACTTT.

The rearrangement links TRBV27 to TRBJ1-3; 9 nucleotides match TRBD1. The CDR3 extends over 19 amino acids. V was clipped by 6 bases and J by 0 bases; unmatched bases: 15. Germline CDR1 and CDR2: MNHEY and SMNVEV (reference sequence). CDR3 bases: TGTGCCAGCAGGGCTTTAAGGGGGACAGGGACTCACTCTGGAAACACCATATATTTT. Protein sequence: CASRALRGTGTHSGNTIYF.

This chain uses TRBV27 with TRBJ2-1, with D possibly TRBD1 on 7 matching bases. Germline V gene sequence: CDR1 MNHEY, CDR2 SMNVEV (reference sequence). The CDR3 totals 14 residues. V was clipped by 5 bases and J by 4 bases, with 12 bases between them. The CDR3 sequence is CASSRPGGYNEQFF. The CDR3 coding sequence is TGTGCCAGCAGTCGTCCAGGGGGGTACAATGAGCAGTTCTTC.

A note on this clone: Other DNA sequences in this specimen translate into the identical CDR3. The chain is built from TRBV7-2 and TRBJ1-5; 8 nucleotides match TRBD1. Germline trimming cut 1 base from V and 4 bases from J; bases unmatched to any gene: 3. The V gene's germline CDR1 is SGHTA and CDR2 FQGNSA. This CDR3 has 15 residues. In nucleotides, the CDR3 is TGTGCCAGCAGCTTAGTACAGGGGGGTAATCAGCCCCAGCATTTT. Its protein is CASSLVQGGNQPQHF.

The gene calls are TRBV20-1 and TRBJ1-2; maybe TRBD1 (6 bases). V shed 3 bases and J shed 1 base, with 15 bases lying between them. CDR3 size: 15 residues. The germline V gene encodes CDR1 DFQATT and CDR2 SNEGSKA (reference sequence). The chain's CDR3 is CSASLAGALNYGYTF. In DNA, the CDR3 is TGCAGTGCTAGTTTGGCGGGGGCGCTTAACTATGGCTACACCTTC.

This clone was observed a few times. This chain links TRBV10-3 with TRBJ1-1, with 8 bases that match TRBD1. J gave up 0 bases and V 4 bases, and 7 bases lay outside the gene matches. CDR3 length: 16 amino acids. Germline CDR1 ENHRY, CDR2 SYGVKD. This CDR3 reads CAISGIQGGMNTEAFF. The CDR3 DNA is TGTGCCATCAGTGGAATACAGGGGGGGATGAACACTGAAGCTTTCTTT.

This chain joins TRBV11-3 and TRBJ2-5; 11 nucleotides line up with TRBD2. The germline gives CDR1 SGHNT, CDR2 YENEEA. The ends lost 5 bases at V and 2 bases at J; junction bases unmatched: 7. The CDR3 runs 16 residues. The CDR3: CASSPGTSGPQETQYF. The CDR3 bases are TGTGCCAGCAGCCCCGGGACTAGCGGACCACAAGAGACCCAGTACTTC.

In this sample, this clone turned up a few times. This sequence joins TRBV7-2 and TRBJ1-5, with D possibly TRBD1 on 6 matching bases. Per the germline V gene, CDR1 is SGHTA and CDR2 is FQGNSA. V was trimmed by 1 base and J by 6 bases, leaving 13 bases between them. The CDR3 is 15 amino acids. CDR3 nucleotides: TGTGCCAGCAGCTTAGGGCAGGGGATGGGTCAGCCCCAGCATTTT. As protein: CASSLGQGMGQPQHF.

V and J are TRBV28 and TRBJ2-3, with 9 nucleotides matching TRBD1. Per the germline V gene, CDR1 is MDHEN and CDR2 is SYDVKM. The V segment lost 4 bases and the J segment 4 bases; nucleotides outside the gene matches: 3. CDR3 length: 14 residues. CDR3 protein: CASSSRTGADTQYF. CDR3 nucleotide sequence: TGTGCCAGCAGTTCGAGGACAGGGGCAGATACGCAGTATTTT.

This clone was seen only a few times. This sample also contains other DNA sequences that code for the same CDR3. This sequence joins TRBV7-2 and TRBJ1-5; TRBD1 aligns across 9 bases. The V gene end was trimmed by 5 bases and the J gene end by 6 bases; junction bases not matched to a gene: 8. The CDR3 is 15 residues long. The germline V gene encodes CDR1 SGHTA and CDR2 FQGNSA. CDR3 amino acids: CASSLDRGSGQPQHF. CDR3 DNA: TGTGCCAGCAGCCTGGACAGGGGTTCAGGTCAGCCCCAGCATTTT.

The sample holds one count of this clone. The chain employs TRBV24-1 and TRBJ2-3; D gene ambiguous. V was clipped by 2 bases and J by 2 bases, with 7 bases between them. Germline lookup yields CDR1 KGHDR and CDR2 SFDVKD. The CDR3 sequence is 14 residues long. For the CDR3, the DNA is TGTGCCACCAGTGATTATGGCAACACAGATACGCAGTATTTT. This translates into CATSDYGNTDTQYF.

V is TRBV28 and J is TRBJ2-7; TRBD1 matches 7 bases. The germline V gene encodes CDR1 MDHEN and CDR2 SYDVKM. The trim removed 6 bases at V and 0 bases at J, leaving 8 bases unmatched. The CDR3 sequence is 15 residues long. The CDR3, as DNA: TGTGCCAGCAGCCAGGGGGACAAAGGCTCCTACGAGCAGTACTTC. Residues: CASSQGDKGSYEQYF.

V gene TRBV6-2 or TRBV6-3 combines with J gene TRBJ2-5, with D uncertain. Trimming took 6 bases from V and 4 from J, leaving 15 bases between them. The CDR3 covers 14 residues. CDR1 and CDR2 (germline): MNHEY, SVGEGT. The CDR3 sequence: CASSRSEVSETQYF. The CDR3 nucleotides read TGTGCCAGCAGCCGAAGCGAGGTATCAGAGACCCAGTACTTC.

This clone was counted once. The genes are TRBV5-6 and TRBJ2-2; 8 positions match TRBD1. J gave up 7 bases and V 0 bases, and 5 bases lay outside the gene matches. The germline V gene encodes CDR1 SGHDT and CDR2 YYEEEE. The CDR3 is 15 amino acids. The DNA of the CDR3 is TGTGCCAGCAGCTTGGATCCTGGACAGGGCGGGGAGCTGTTTTTT. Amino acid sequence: CASSLDPGQGGELFF.

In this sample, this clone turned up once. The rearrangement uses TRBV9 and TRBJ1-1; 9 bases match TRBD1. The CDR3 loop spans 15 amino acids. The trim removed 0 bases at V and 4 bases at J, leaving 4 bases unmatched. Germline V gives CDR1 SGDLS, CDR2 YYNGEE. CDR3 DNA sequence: TGTGCCAGCAGCGTAGGGTGGGACAGGGCCACTGAAGCTTTCTTT. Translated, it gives CASSVGWDRATEAFF.

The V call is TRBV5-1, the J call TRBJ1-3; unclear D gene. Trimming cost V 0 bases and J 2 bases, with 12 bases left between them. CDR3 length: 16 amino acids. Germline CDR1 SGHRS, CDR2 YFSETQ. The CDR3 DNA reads TGCGCCAGCAGCTTGGCCGGGGTTAAAACTGGAAACACCATATATTTT. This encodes CASSLAGVKTGNTIYF.

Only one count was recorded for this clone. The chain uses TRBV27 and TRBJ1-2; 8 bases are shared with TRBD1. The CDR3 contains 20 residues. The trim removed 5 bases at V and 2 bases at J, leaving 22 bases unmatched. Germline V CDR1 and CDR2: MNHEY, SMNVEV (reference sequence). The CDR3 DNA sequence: TGTGCCAGCAGTCCCTCCGCGGACAGGGCGGCCGGGGAGGAAAACTATGGCTACACCTTC. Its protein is CASSPSADRAAGEENYGYTF.

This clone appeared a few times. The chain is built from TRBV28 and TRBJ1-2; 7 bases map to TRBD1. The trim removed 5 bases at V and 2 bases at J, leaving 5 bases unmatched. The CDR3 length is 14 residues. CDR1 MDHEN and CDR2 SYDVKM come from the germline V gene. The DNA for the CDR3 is TGTGCCAGCAGTGCTTCGACAGGGAACTATGGCTACACCTTC. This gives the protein CASSASTGNYGYTF.